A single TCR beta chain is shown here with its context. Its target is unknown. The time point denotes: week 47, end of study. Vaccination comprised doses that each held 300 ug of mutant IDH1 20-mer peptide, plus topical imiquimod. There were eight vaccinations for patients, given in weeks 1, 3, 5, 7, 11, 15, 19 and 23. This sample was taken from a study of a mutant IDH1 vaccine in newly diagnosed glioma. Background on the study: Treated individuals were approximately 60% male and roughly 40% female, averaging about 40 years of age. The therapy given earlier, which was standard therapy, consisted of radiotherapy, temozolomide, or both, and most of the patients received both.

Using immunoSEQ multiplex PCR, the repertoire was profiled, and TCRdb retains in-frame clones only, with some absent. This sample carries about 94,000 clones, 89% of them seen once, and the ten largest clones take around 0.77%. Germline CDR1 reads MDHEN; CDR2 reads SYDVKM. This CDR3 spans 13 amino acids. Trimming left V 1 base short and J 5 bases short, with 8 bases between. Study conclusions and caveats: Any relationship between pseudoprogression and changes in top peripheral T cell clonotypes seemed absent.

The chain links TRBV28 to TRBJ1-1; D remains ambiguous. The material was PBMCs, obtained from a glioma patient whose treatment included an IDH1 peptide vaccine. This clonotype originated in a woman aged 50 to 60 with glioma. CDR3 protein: CASSLYRETEAFF. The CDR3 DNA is TGTGCCAGCAGTTTATATAGGGAAACTGAAGCTTTCTTT.